The 7 T cell receptor beta chains in this list originate from one sample, sequenced in a study of blood T cell repertoires in COVID-19. Profiled with immunoSEQ multiplex PCR; TCRdb holds only in-frame clones, not every one. The sample records 250,000 to 350,000 clones, roughly 86% being singletons. Sequencing was performed on peripheral blood. The receptors originated from a woman in her fifties or sixties who had recovered from COVID-19.

The chain has TRBV2 and TRBJ1-2; D may be TRBD1 (5 bases). The CDR3 has 12 residues. Deletions cut 3 bases from V and 8 bases from J, with 10 bases between. Germline V gene data show CDR1 as SNHLY and CDR2 as FYNNEI. The CDR3 protein is CASSDRVSGYTF. CDR3 nucleotides: TGTGCCAGCAGTGACAGGGTGTCCGGCTACACCTTC.

The chain carries TRBV5-6 and TRBJ2-7, with 9 bases fitting TRBD1. Losses at the gene ends were 1 base for V and 6 bases for J; bases not matched to a gene: 8. Germline CDR1 and CDR2: SGHDT and YYEEEE. CDR3 length: 15 residues. The CDR3 sequence is CASSLYGTGSSEQYF. The CDR3 bases are TGTGCCAGCAGCTTGTATGGGACAGGGAGCTCCGAGCAGTACTTC.

This clone was counted only a few times. The chain joins TRBV5-6 to TRBJ1-5; D is undetermined. The V gene's germline CDR1 is SGHDT and CDR2 YYEEEE. Trimming removed 1 base from V and 3 bases from J, with 8 bases in between. The CDR3 has 14 residues. The CDR3, as DNA: TGTGCCAGCAGCTTGATGCGACACAATCAGCCCCAGCATTTT. Protein: CASSLMRHNQPQHF. The whole variable domain, remainder taken from reference TRBV5-6 and TRBJ1-5, is DAGVTQSPTHLIKTRGQQVTLRCSPKSGHDTVSWYQQALGQGPQFIFQYYEEEERQRGNFPDRFSGHQFPNYSSELNVNALLLGDSALYLCASSLMRHNQPQHFGDGTRLSIL.

In this sample, this clone turned up many times. The chain uses TRBV5-1 and TRBJ2-3, with D possibly TRBD1 on 5 matching bases. The CDR3 consists of 13 residues. Germline V lookup: CDR1 SGHRS, CDR2 YFSETQ. Trimming shortened V by 2 bases and J by 2 bases, and 6 bases separated the two germline ends. The CDR3 protein is CASSFRDTDTQYF. The CDR3 DNA follows: TGCGCCAGCAGCTTCAGGGACACAGATACGCAGTATTTT.

The V and J genes are TRBV7-9 and TRBJ1-3; a weak D match, TRBD1 (5 bases). V lost 5 bases to trimming and J lost 1 base, with 9 bases between them. The germline gives CDR1 SEHNR, CDR2 FQNEAQ (reference sequence). The CDR3 length is 14 residues. In nucleotides, the CDR3 is TGTGCCAGCAGCGCCAGGGCGTCTGGAAACACCATATATTTT. Amino acid sequence: CASSARASGNTIYF.

This clone was observed a single time. The chain uses TRBV7-6 and TRBJ2-1; 9 bases match TRBD2. Germline V CDR1 and CDR2: SGHVS, FNYEAQ. There are 17 residues in the CDR3. Germline trimming cut 3 bases from V and 5 bases from J; bases unmatched to any gene: 11. In nucleotides, the CDR3 is TGTGCCAGCAGCTTCCGTCGGGTAGCGGGGGATCACAATGAGCAGTTCTTC. Encoded protein: CASSFRRVAGDHNEQFF.

The J gene is TRBJ1-5, the V gene TRBV28; D remains ambiguous. The CDR3 has 16 residues. In germline, CDR1 is MDHEN, CDR2 SYDVKM. V dropped 1 base and J dropped 0 bases, with 10 bases sitting between them. The CDR3 DNA reads as TGTGCCAGCAGTTTATCCCCCAGGAATAGCAATCAGCCCCAGCATTTT. It yields the protein CASSLSPRNSNQPQHF.